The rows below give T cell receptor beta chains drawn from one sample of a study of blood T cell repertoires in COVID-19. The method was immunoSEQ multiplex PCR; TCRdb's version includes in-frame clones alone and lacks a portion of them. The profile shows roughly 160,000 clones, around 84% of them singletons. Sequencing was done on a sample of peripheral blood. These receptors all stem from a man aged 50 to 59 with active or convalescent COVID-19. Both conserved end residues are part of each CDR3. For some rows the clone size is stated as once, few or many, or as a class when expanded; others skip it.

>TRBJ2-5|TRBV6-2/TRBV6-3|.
CASSYSGVQTQYF
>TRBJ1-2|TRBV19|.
CASSITRGSYTF
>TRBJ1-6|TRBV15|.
CATSGTGGVSYNSPLHF
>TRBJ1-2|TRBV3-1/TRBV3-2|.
CASSQDLARLYGYTF
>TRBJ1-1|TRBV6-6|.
CASSYGATEAFF
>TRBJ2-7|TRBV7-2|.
CASSLWGGTSSYEQYF
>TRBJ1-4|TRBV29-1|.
CSVWGPGNEKLFF
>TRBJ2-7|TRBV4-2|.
CASSQGAGDLYEQYF
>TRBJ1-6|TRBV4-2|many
CASSQDRSTPRSPLHF
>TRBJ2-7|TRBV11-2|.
CASSLVGGEQYF
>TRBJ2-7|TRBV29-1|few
CSVMDRPKSEQYF
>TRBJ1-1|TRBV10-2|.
CASSESSRARVVNGEAFF
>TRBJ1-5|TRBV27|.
CASSSGNQPQHF
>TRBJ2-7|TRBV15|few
CATSRQLAGDEQYF
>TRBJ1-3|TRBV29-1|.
CSAGWQGAGNTIYF
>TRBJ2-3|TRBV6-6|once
CASSYGLASSADTQYF
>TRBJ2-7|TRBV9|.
CASSRRWSSYEQYF
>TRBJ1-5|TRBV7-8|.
CASSLARGNNQPQHF
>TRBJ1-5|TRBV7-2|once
CASSLSGGNQPQHF
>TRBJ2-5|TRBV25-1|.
CASSLPTGETQYF
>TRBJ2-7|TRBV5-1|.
CASSSTGTTYEQYF
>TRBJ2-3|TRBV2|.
CASSETSGDVGTDTQYF
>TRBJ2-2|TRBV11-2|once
CASSLAFGQNTGELFF
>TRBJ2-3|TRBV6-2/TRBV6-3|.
CASSYSSDLGNTQYF
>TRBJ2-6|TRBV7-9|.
CASSLGSSGANVLTF
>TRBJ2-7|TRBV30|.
CAWRRGRERDEQYF
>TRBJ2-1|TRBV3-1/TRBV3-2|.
CASSQGVAGVGEQFF
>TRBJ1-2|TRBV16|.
CASSQYGTDLSYTF
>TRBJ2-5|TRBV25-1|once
CASSVRSGGGETQYF
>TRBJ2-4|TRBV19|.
CASSIGFLGVQYF
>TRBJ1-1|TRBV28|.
CASSLNRGNTEAFF
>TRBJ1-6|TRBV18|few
CASSPLGLQGSSYNSPLHF
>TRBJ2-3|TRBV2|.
CASRTGLELTQYF
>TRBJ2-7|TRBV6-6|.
CASSTGLAAPYEQYF
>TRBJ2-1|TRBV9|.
CASSRKGQGTHEQFF
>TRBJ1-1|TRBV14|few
CASSHWAGVGDTEAFF
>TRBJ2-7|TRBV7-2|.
CASSNRRQGATGEQYF
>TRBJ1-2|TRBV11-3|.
CASSLGGTGAGGYTF
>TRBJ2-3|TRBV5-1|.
CASSQTNQGPYLTDTQYF
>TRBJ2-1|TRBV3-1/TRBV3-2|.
CASSQGIEQFF
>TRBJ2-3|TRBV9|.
CASSSGTSGGLDTQYF
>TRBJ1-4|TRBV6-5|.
CASSWKPRSGEKLFF